These 14 T cell receptor beta chains came from one sample sequenced in a study of tissue T cells after allogeneic stem cell transplantation. Data came from immunoSEQ multiplex PCR; TCRdb stores just in-frame clones and leaves some out. The repertoire has fewer than 8,000 clones, about 74% of them found once; the top ten carry roughly 7.5%. Source: tissue from the rectum, taken at autopsy. The source is a woman between 18 and 55 years old with breast cancer.

The V call is TRBV6-6, the J call TRBJ1-4, with 9 bases matching TRBD1. Germline loops: CDR1 MNHNY, CDR2 SVGAGI (reference sequence). V shed 10 bases and J 11 bases; nucleotides not matched to a gene: 11. This CDR3 has 13 amino acids. The CDR3 DNA sequence: TGTGCCACCGGGACAGGGAGAGTCCTCAAACTGTTTTTT. Translation: CATGTGRVLKLFF.

The rearrangement uses TRBV14 and TRBJ2-1; D is undetermined. Deletions cut 4 bases from V and 4 bases from J, with 8 bases between. The CDR3 spans 13 residues. CDR1 SGHDN and CDR2 FVKESK come from the germline V gene. CDR3 sequence reads: CASSRALYNEQFF. CDR3 nucleotides: TGTGCCAGCAGCCGGGCCTTGTACAATGAGCAGTTCTTC.

The J gene is TRBJ2-6, the V gene TRBV12-5; 10 positions agree with TRBD1. V gave up 4 bases and J gave up 1 base; unmatched junction bases: 4. The CDR3 runs 17 residues. Germline V CDR1 and CDR2: LGHNT, FRNRAP. The CDR3 reads CASGSGQGPSGANVLTF. The CDR3 DNA follows: TGTGCTAGTGGTTCGGGACAGGGGCCGTCTGGGGCCAACGTCCTGACTTTC.

The gene calls are TRBV29-1 and TRBJ1-2; a weak D match, TRBD1 (5 bases). CDR3 length: 12 residues. The V gene's germline CDR1 is SQVTM and CDR2 ANQGSEA. V lost 4 bases and J lost 4, with 10 bases in between. The CDR3 DNA reads as TGCAGCGTTGTGGACACCACCTATGGCTACACCTTC. Translating gives CSVVDTTYGYTF.

This clone was counted a few times. The chain recombines TRBV29-1 with TRBJ1-2; D might be TRBD1 (5 bases). The CDR3 spans 14 residues. The V end lost 2 bases, the J end lost 7 bases, and 17 bases lay between the germline ends. Germline V gene sequence: CDR1 SQVTM, CDR2 ANQGSEA. The CDR3 DNA follows: TGCAGCGTTGAAAGTGGTGGGGGGAGGAGTGGCTACACCTTC. Translating gives CSVESGGGRSGYTF.

The chain links TRBV11-2 to TRBJ2-5; D remains ambiguous. Germline CDR1 and CDR2: SGHAT and FQNNGV. Trimming stripped 1 base from V and 5 bases from J, with 8 bases between. The CDR3 length is 13 residues. The CDR3 coding sequence is TGTGCCAGCAGCTTAGCGGGTGCGGAGACCCAGTACTTC. Amino acids: CASSLAGAETQYF. Variable domain in full (rest from reference TRBV11-2 and TRBJ2-5): EAGVAQSPRYKIIEKRQSVAFWCNPISGHATLYWYQQILGQGPKLLIQFQNNGVVDDSQLPKDRFSAERLKGVDSTLKIQPAKLEDSAVYLCASSLAGAETQYFGPGTRLLVL.

This chain uses TRBV25-1 with TRBJ2-7; TRBD2 agrees at 10 bases. This CDR3 has 16 residues. Trimming at V came to 3 bases and at J to 7 bases, leaving 12 bases not matched to a gene. Germline V gives CDR1 MGHDK, CDR2 SYGVNS. This CDR3 reads CASSDARTSGSGEQYF. DNA of the CDR3: TGTGCCAGCAGTGACGCGAGGACTAGCGGATCTGGGGAGCAGTACTTC.

This clone is a singleton in its sample. J is TRBJ2-5 and V is TRBV30; possibly TRBD2 for D (6 bases). V dropped 8 bases and J dropped 3 bases, with 16 bases sitting between them. This CDR3 has 13 amino acids. CDR1 and CDR2 (germline): GTSNPN, SVGIG (reference sequence). The DNA for the CDR3 is TGTGCCAGCTACCAGCGGGTAGAAGAGACCCAGTACTTC. Amino acid sequence: CASYQRVEETQYF.

This chain uses TRBV6-5 with TRBJ1-2; D unclear. Trimming left V 5 bases short and J 4 bases short, with 14 bases between. This CDR3 contains 14 residues. Germline assignment: CDR1 MNHEY and CDR2 SVGAGI. The CDR3 DNA reads as TGTGCCAGCAGTCCCGGAGTGCTCCGCTATGGCTACACCTTC. Amino acid sequence: CASSPGVLRYGYTF.

This clone was counted once. This chain joins TRBV10-3 and TRBJ2-3; 13 bases fit TRBD2. With V trimmed by 0 bases and J by 6 bases, 3 bases remained unmatched. The CDR3 runs to 16 residues. Per the germline V gene, CDR1 is ENHRY and CDR2 is SYGVKD. CDR3 sequence reads: CAISESGLAGPDTQYF. DNA for the CDR3: TGTGCCATCAGTGAGTCGGGACTAGCGGGACCCGATACGCAGTATTTT.

V is TRBV2 and J is TRBJ2-7; 8 nucleotides line up with TRBD1. The CDR3 sequence is 13 residues long. Germline CDR1 SNHLY, CDR2 FYNNEI. The ends lost 6 bases at V and 2 bases at J; junction bases unmatched: 3. The CDR3 here is CASRADRAYEQYF. CDR3 bases: TGTGCCAGCAGGGCGGACAGGGCCTACGAGCAGTACTTC.

The chain carries TRBV18 and TRBJ2-7; TRBD2 agrees at 8 bases. The CDR3 contains 15 residues. With 4 bases clipped from V and 3 bases from J, the junction kept 8 bases outside the gene matches. Germline values: CDR1 KGHSH, CDR2 LQKENI. The CDR3 DNA reads TGTGCCAGCTCACTGACTTCGGGGGGGGTCTACGAGCAGTACTTC. This encodes CASSLTSGGVYEQYF.

The rearrangement links TRBV2 to TRBJ2-7, with TRBD1 identical over 7 bases. V was clipped by 5 bases and J by 1 base; unmatched bases: 5. Germline CDR1 SNHLY, CDR2 FYNNEI. The CDR3 runs 14 residues. CDR3 loop: CASSQGTVSYEQYF. In DNA, the CDR3 is TGTGCCAGCAGTCAGGGGACAGTTTCCTACGAGCAGTACTTC. Drawing the rest from reference TRBV2 and TRBJ2-7, the complete variable domain is EPEVTQTPSHQVTQMGQEVILRCVPISNHLYFYWYRQILGQKVEFLVSFYNNEISEKSEIFDDQFSVERPDGSNFTLKIRSTKLEDSAMYFCASSQGTVSYEQYFGPGTRLTVT.

The chain links TRBV28 to TRBJ1-4; no clear D. Looked up from germline, CDR1 is MDHEN and CDR2 is SYDVKM. The V end lost 5 bases, the J end lost 0 bases, and 7 bases lay between the germline ends. This CDR3 has 14 residues. CDR3 loop: CASSRVATNEKLFF. The CDR3 DNA follows: TGTGCCAGCAGTCGAGTTGCAACTAATGAAAAACTGTTTTTT.